The T cell receptor (beta chain) under discussion was sequenced for a study of T cell changes during pregnancy in multiple sclerosis. Assay used: immunoSEQ multiplex PCR; TCRdb lists only in-frame clones, some missing. This repertoire shows approximately 130,000 clones, about 96% found once; its top ten account for over 0.35%. Germline V gene lookup returns CDR1 SEHNR and CDR2 FQNEAQ (reference sequence). Trimming took 5 bases from V and 3 from J; bases not matched to a gene: 4. There are 14 residues in the CDR3. The material sequenced was peripheral blood, taken after pregnancy. The sequence derives from a female donor with multiple sclerosis, enrolled in a pregnancy study. The chain has TRBV7-9 and TRBJ1-3, with TRBD1 matching 7 bases. The CDR3 DNA follows: TGTGCCAGCAGCCCCACAGGGGTTGGAAACACCATATATTTT. It specifies CASSPTGVGNTIYF.